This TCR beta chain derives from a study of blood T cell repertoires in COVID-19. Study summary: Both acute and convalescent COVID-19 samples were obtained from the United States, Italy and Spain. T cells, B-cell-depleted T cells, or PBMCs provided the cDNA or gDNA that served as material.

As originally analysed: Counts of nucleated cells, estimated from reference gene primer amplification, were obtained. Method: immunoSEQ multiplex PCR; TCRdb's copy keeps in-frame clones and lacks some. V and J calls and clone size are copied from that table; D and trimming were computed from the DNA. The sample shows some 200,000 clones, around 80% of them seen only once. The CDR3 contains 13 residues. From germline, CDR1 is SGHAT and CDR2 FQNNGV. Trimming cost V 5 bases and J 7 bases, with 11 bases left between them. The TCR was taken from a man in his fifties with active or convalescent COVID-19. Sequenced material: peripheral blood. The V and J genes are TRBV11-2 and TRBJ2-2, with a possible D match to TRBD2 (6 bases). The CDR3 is CASSLGGRGELFF. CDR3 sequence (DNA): TGTGCCAGCAGCCTCGGGGGTCGCGGGGAGCTGTTTTTT.